Below, 28 T cell receptor beta chains from the same sample are listed, as sequenced in a study of molecular identifiers for immune sequencing clone quantification. TCRdb re-analysed the PCR reads in MiXCR, keeping a single row per CDR3 protein. This table has about 630,000 distinct CDR3 sequences, less than 30% appearing once. The sequenced sample consisted of naive CD8+ T cells from blood, with Jurkat cell RNA spiked in. Subset in this sample: FACS-sorted CD8+CD4-CCR7+CD45RA+ naive T cells. The receptors originated from a human donor in good health. Some libraries in this study had Jurkat cell RNA spiked in.

V gene TRBV6-5 combines with J gene TRBJ1-6; unclear D gene. With 7 bases removed from V and 0 bases from J, the gap between germline ends came to 10 bases. This CDR3 region has 15 residues. Germline V gives CDR1 MNHEY, CDR2 SVGAGI. The CDR3 bases are TGTGCCAGCATGGAGGAGAGCTCCTATAATTCACCCCTCCACTTT. Protein: CASMEESSYNSPLHF.

In its sample, this clonotype was seen a few times. V and J are TRBV24-1 and TRBJ1-1; D may be TRBD1 (5 bases). Germline-derived CDR1 and CDR2 are KGHDR and SFDVKD. V gave up 8 bases and J gave up 1 base, with 13 bases separating them. The CDR3 consists of 14 residues. The CDR3 nucleotides read TGTGCCACCAACTACAGGAATCGGAACACTGAAGCTTTCTTT. It encodes CATNYRNRNTEAFF.

This clonotype was recorded many times. The V gene is TRBV13, the J gene TRBJ2-3; D may be TRBD1 (6 bases). Trimming pared 5 bases from V and 7 bases from J, leaving 25 bases between. This CDR3 comprises 17 residues. CDR1 is PRHDT, CDR2 FYEKMQ, per germline (reference sequence). In DNA, the CDR3 is TGTGCCAGCAGCCCACCCTCCTTTGGGGGCCGCGCCCATACGCAGTATTTT. Translated: CASSPPSFGGRAHTQYF.

This clonotype has a count of ten or more. The chain recombines TRBV12-3 or TRBV12-4 with TRBJ2-3; 9 bases match TRBD2. CDR3 length equals 16 residues. Trimming at V came to 6 bases and at J to 2 bases, leaving 9 bases not matched to a gene. The CDR3 bases are TGTGCCAGCAGCCCCGCGCTAGCGGGATCCACAGATACGCAGTATTTT. Residues: CASSPALAGSTDTQYF.

This rearrangement joins TRBV6-2 or TRBV6-3 to TRBJ2-7; TRBD1 agrees at 9 bases. The germline CDR1 and CDR2 sequences are MNHEY and SVGEGT. The CDR3 spans 15 residues. With V trimmed by 4 bases and J by 5 bases, 9 bases remained unmatched. The CDR3, as DNA: TGTGCCAGCAGTTCCACAGGGGGCGAATGGCACGAGCAGTACTTC. This encodes CASSSTGGEWHEQYF.

This clonotype was seen many times. The chain carries TRBV20-1 and TRBJ1-1; D is perhaps TRBD1 (5 bases). The CDR3 covers 12 residues. V lost 5 bases, J lost 4 bases, and 11 bases lay in between. Germline V gene data show CDR1 as DFQATT and CDR2 as SNEGSKA (reference sequence). CDR3 in amino acids: CSAPPGGTEAFF. The CDR3 DNA is TGCAGTGCTCCCCCCGGGGGCACTGAAGCTTTCTTT.

This clonotype showed up just a few times. The CDR3 spells CASSFAAEQFF. In DNA form, the CDR3 reads TGTGCCAGCAGCTTCGCAGCTGAGCAGTTCTTC. V usage is TRBV7-9 and J usage is TRBJ2-1; D not resolved. The length of the CDR3 is 11 residues. V lost 3 bases and J lost 9, with 6 bases in between. Germline V gives CDR1 SEHNR, CDR2 FQNEAQ (reference sequence). The variable domain in full, with the rest retrieved from reference TRBV7-9 and TRBJ2-1, is DTGVSQNPRHKITKRGQNVTFRCDPISEHNRLYWYRQTLGQGPEFLTYFQNEAQLEKSRLLSDRFSAERPKGSFSTLEIQRTEQGDSAMYLCASSFAAEQFFGPGTRLTVL.

This clonotype was counted between two and nine times. The chain links TRBV27 to TRBJ2-5, with 7 bases that match TRBD2. This CDR3 region has 13 residues. Losses at the gene ends were 5 bases for V and 3 bases for J; bases not matched to a gene: 3. The germline V gene has CDR1 MNHEY and CDR2 SMNVEV (reference sequence). This CDR3 reads CASSLGGKETQYF. The CDR3 bases are TGTGCCAGCAGTCTGGGGGGGAAAGAGACCCAGTACTTC.

This clonotype has just one count. A much larger clone lies one base from this, so it may be a read error. The chain is built from TRBV7-9 and TRBJ1-1; D unresolved. This CDR3 has 13 residues. The germline V gene encodes CDR1 SEHNR and CDR2 FQNEAQ (reference sequence). CDR3 region: CANSTDLNTEAFF. The CDR3 DNA reads TGTGCCAACAGCACTGACCTGAACACTGAAGCTTTCTTT.

This clonotype was detected many times. The chain combines TRBV7-9 with TRBJ2-5, with D perhaps being TRBD1 or TRBD2 (5 bases each). The germline V gene encodes CDR1 SEHNR and CDR2 FQNEAQ (reference sequence). The CDR3 covers 14 residues. V lost 3 bases to trimming and J lost 4 bases, with 12 bases between them. This CDR3 reads CASSFGRGVETQYF. CDR3 nucleotides: TGTGCCAGCAGCTTCGGTCGAGGGGTAGAGACCCAGTACTTC.

Worth noting for this clonotype: A single base separates this from a much larger clone, so it may be a read error. The V and J genes are TRBV4-3 and TRBJ1-4, with a tentative D call TRBD1 (5 bases). CDR1 and CDR2 from the germline V gene are LGHNA and YSLEER. The CDR3 extends over 12 amino acids. The CDR3 DNA follows: TGCGCCAGCAGCCCCTGGGGCGAAAGACTGTTTTTT. Translation: CASSPWGERLFF.

This clonotype was detected ten times or more. The CDR3 is CASSVSYRDTQYF. The CDR3, as DNA: TGTGCCAGCAGCGTATCTTACAGAGATACGCAGTATTTT. The rearrangement links TRBV6-6 to TRBJ2-3, with unresolved D. The CDR3 is made up of 13 amino acids. Germline V gene lookup returns CDR1 MNHNY and CDR2 SVGAGI (reference sequence). V was trimmed by 6 bases and J by 5 bases, leaving 12 bases between them.

The CDR3 sequence is CASSLGGPRYGYTF. The CDR3 DNA follows: TGTGCCAGCAGTTTAGGGGGACCCAGATATGGCTACACCTTC. This chain uses TRBV12-3 or TRBV12-4 with TRBJ1-2; D may be TRBD1 (5 bases). The germline V and J ends were trimmed by 1 base and 5 bases, with 11 bases remaining between them. The CDR3 consists of 14 residues.

To note about this clonotype: A much bigger clone sits one base away, suggesting this may be a read error. The chain uses TRBV3-1 and TRBJ2-5; D is undetermined. The CDR3 is 16 residues long. Germline CDR1 is LGHDT and CDR2 is YNNKEL (reference sequence). The CDR3 region is CASSQEVWATQGTQYF. The CDR3 DNA is TGTGCCAGCAGCCAAGAAGTTTGGGCTACCCAAGGGACCCAGTACTTC.

This clonotype has at least ten counts. The V gene is TRBV28, the J gene TRBJ2-1; TRBD1 might be the D (5 bases). Germline V CDR1 and CDR2: MDHEN, SYDVKM. V was cut by 8 bases and J by 6 bases, with 11 bases left in between. The CDR3 length is 12 residues. CDR3 region: CASAWGLNEQFF. The CDR3 nucleotides are TGTGCCAGCGCATGGGGCCTCAATGAGCAGTTCTTC.

The rearrangement uses TRBV28 and TRBJ2-7; tentatively, D is TRBD2 (5 bases). The V gene lost 5 bases and the J gene lost 3 bases, with 17 bases spanning the gap. Germline V gene lookup returns CDR1 MDHEN and CDR2 SYDVKM. There are 15 residues in the CDR3. This CDR3 reads CASSLQREGYYEQYF. The CDR3 region has the DNA TGTGCCAGCAGTCTACAGCGTGAGGGATACTACGAGCAGTACTTC.

This clonotype was observed many times. This chain uses TRBV27 with TRBJ1-5; tentatively, D is TRBD1 (6 bases). Deletions cut 0 bases from V and 6 bases from J, with 9 bases between. CDR1 is MNHEY, CDR2 SMNVEV, per germline (reference sequence). This CDR3 is built from 14 residues. The CDR3 sequence is CASSLSLGAQPQHF. As DNA, the CDR3 is TGTGCCAGCAGTTTATCATTGGGGGCTCAGCCCCAGCATTTT.

The sample holds many counts of this clonotype. The chain links TRBV5-1 to TRBJ2-4, with D perhaps matching TRBD1 or TRBD2 (6 bases each). CDR3 length: 17 residues. Between the trimmed V and J ends, which lost 0 bases and 3 bases, there was a span of 16 bases. Germline V CDR1 and CDR2: SGHRS, YFSETQ. CDR3 protein: CASSLVEGGIGKNIQYF. CDR3 DNA: TGCGCCAGCAGCTTGGTAGAGGGGGGCATCGGCAAAAACATTCAGTACTTC.

Points on this clonotype: This could be a read error, since a much larger clone is one nucleotide away. The genes are TRBV5-6 and TRBJ1-1, with D unresolved. Trimming shortened V by 3 bases and J by 10 bases, and 19 bases separated the two germline ends. This CDR3 is built from 14 residues. Germline V CDR1 and CDR2: SGHDT, YYEEEE. In nucleotides, the CDR3 is TGTGCCAGCAGCTGGTATTCCGATTGGGGTGTAGCTTTCTTT. It codes for CASSWYSDWGVAFF.

This clonotype was observed at least ten times. V gene TRBV13 combines with J gene TRBJ1-2, with 7 positions matching TRBD1. This CDR3 is 15 amino acids long. Germline-derived CDR1 and CDR2 are PRHDT and FYEKMQ (reference sequence). V gave up 4 bases and J gave up 0 bases; unmatched junction bases: 5. The CDR3 loop is CASSSRTGSNYGYTF. Here the CDR3 DNA reads TGTGCCAGCAGCTCAAGGACAGGTTCTAACTATGGCTACACCTTC.

This chain links TRBV20-1 with TRBJ2-7; tentative D call: TRBD2 (5 bases). Germline CDR1 is DFQATT and CDR2 is SNEGSKA (reference sequence). The length of the CDR3 is 15 residues. The V and J ends lost 3 bases and 4 bases respectively, with 19 bases between them. The CDR3 reads CSASDYQEVGYEQYF. CDR3 bases: TGCAGTGCTAGCGACTACCAAGAAGTTGGGTACGAGCAGTACTTC.

Many counts were recorded for this clonotype. This chain connects TRBV5-4 to TRBJ2-3, with D possibly matching TRBD2 (6 bases). Germline V gene sequence: CDR1 SGHNT, CDR2 YYREEE (reference sequence). Trimming removed 4 bases from V and 3 bases from J, with 18 bases in between. There are 16 residues in the CDR3. The CDR3 coding sequence is TGTGCCAGCAGCGAAACCGGGACTCATACGACAGATACGCAGTATTTT. Its protein is CASSETGTHTTDTQYF.

This chain connects TRBV7-9 to TRBJ1-6; tentative D call: TRBD1 (6 bases). V lost 5 bases and J lost 11, with 19 bases in between. This CDR3 is built from 15 residues. The germline V gene encodes CDR1 SEHNR and CDR2 FQNEAQ (reference sequence). The CDR3 region is CASSRRDTSATPLHF. Here the CDR3 DNA reads TGTGCCAGCAGCCGCCGGGACACTTCGGCGACACCCCTCCACTTT.

In regard to this clonotype: A much larger clone differs by one base, so this may be a read error. The conserved final phenylalanine or tryptophan is absent from the CDR3, which likely points to a read error. V and J are TRBV20-1 and TRBJ2-3; the match to TRBD2 covers 9 bases. The CDR3 has 14 amino acids. From germline, CDR1 is DFQATT and CDR2 SNEGSKA (reference sequence). The V segment lost 6 bases and the J segment 3 bases; nucleotides outside the gene matches: 7. In nucleotides, the CDR3 is TGCAGTGCCGGGGAGCTAGCGGGGACAGATACGCAGTATTGT. It is translated as CSAGELAGTDTQYC.

As concerns this clonotype: A much larger clone lies a single base off, so this may be a read error. V gene TRBV5-1 combines with J gene TRBJ1-1; the D gene is possibly TRBD1 (5 bases). Trimming took off 4 bases at V and 0 bases at J, with 13 bases between the two ends. The CDR3 extends over 15 amino acids. CDR1 is SGHRS and CDR2 is YFSETQ in the germline V gene. The CDR3 coding sequence is TGCGCCAGCAGCCTCCCAGACAGACTGAACACTGAAGCTTTCTTT. Its translation: CASSLPDRLNTEAFF.

This clonotype was found a few times. This rearrangement joins TRBV27 to TRBJ2-2; perhaps TRBD2 as D (6 bases). V lost 6 bases and J 5 bases, leaving 16 bases between the germline ends. The CDR3 length is 15 residues. Germline assignment: CDR1 MNHEY and CDR2 SMNVEV (reference sequence). DNA of the CDR3: TGTGCCAGCAGGGGCCGGGAGATTGAAACCGGGGAGCTGTTTTTT. The encoded protein is CASRGREIETGELFF.

Many counts were recorded for this clonotype. CDR3 coding DNA: TGTGCAAGCGGACTGCAAACCTACAATGAGCAGTTCTTC. Protein sequence: CASGLQTYNEQFF. The chain uses TRBV2 and TRBJ2-1; tentatively, D is TRBD2 (5 bases). From germline, CDR1 is SNHLY and CDR2 FYNNEI. This CDR3 contains 13 residues.

V usage is TRBV9 and J usage is TRBJ2-7, with 7 bases aligning to TRBD1. The CDR3 is 15 amino acids. CDR1 SGDLS and CDR2 YYNGEE come from the germline V gene. The V and J ends lost 0 bases and 3 bases, in that order; junction bases with no gene match: 6. CDR3 loop: CASSVGGDSYYEQYF. The CDR3 DNA reads as TGTGCCAGCAGCGTAGGAGGGGACAGCTACTACGAGCAGTACTTC.